Following are 27 T cell receptor beta chains from one sample sequenced in a study of cytomegalovirus exposure and HLA in healthy donors. The primer mix had 60 Vbeta and 13 Jbeta primers. Method: immunoSEQ multiplex PCR; TCRdb's copy keeps in-frame clones and lacks some. The sample lists 150,000 to 200,000 clones; 80% to 90% were seen once. What was sequenced was PBMCs. These receptors were obtained from a woman younger than 35 in good health and CMV-seropositive.

The chain recombines TRBV2 with TRBJ2-1; 8 bases align to TRBD1. This CDR3 is 13 amino acids long. Germline V CDR1 and CDR2: SNHLY, FYNNEI. The V gene end was trimmed by 7 bases and the J gene end by 9 bases; junction bases not matched to a gene: 8. This CDR3 reads CASTAETGVEQFF. The CDR3 nucleotides are TGTGCCAGCACAGCAGAGACAGGGGTTGAGCAGTTCTTC.

This clone has just one count. The CDR3 loop reads CASSPTGANTGELFF. DNA of the CDR3: TGTGCCAGCAGCCCGACCGGGGCGAACACCGGGGAGCTGTTTTTT. The chain couples TRBV5-4 to TRBJ2-2, with D possibly TRBD2 on 5 matching bases. The germline V gene encodes CDR1 SGHNT and CDR2 YYREEE (reference sequence). The CDR3 spans 15 residues. V was shortened by 4 bases and J by 0 bases, with 10 bases between the two germline ends.

This clone has a single count. The chain has TRBV7-9 and TRBJ2-4, with D maybe TRBD2 (6 bases). The CDR3 consists of 16 residues. CDR1 is SEHNR and CDR2 is FQNEAQ in the germline V gene (reference sequence). V lost 2 bases to trimming and J lost 0 bases, with 11 bases between them. DNA for the CDR3: TGTGCCAGCAGCTTAATTGGGGGGATAGCCAAAAACATTCAGTACTTC. Protein sequence: CASSLIGGIAKNIQYF.

This clone occurred once. The chain links TRBV5-1 to TRBJ2-3, with D possibly matching TRBD1 (5 bases). The CDR3 is 16 residues long. The ends were cut back, 4 bases at V and 3 bases at J, with 18 bases in the middle. CDR1 SGHRS and CDR2 YFSETQ come from the germline V gene. The CDR3 coding sequence is TGCGCCAGCAGCCCACGTGGTCGAAGGGGAACAGATACGCAGTATTTT. This translates into CASSPRGRRGTDTQYF.

J is TRBJ1-1 and V is TRBV11-1; D is uncertain. CDR1 SGHAT and CDR2 FQDESV come from the germline V gene (reference sequence). The ends were cut back, 5 bases at V and 2 bases at J, with 3 bases in the middle. This CDR3 spans 11 amino acids. Written as DNA, the CDR3 is TGTGCCAGCAGCCTAAACACTGAAGCTTTCTTT. It translates to CASSLNTEAFF.

This chain links TRBV6-5 with TRBJ2-1; 8 bases match TRBD1. Germline V gene data show CDR1 as MNHEY and CDR2 as SVGAGI. Trimming at V came to 10 bases and at J to 4 bases, leaving 3 bases not matched to a gene. This CDR3 is 12 amino acids long. In DNA form, the CDR3 reads TGTGCCACCGGACAGGGATACAATGAGCAGTTCTTC. Translated: CATGQGYNEQFF.

The rearrangement uses TRBV13 and TRBJ1-1, with 7 bases fitting TRBD1. The V gene end was trimmed by 5 bases and the J gene end by 7 bases; junction bases not matched to a gene: 10. This CDR3 spans 14 amino acids. Germline-derived CDR1 and CDR2 are PRHDT and FYEKMQ (reference sequence). This CDR3 reads CASSPRTGKIEAFF. CDR3 nucleotide sequence: TGTGCCAGCAGCCCCCGGACAGGAAAAATTGAAGCTTTCTTT. The full variable domain, with the rest looked up from reference TRBV13 and TRBJ1-1, is AAGVIQSPRHLIKEKRETATLKCYPIPRHDTVYWYQQGPGQDPQFLISFYEKMQSDKGSIPDRFSAQQFSDYHSELNMSSLELGDSALYFCASSPRTGKIEAFFGQGTRLTVV.

This clone was counted a single time. The chain joins TRBV4-2 to TRBJ2-5, with TRBD1 identical over 8 bases. Looked up from germline, CDR1 is LGHNA and CDR2 is YNFKEQ. The J segment lost 5 bases and the V segment lost 1 base, leaving 12 bases of the junction unmatched. The CDR3 loop spans 17 amino acids. CDR3 DNA sequence: TGTGCCAGCAGCCAAGCCCCCCGGGGGACAGGAGAGGAGACCCAGTACTTC. This sequence encodes CASSQAPRGTGEETQYF.

The rearrangement uses TRBV9 and TRBJ1-2; TRBD1 agrees at 7 bases. V was clipped by 0 bases and J by 4 bases; unmatched bases: 12. This CDR3 region has 17 residues. Germline-derived CDR1 and CDR2 are SGDLS and YYNGEE. The CDR3 here is CASSVAYQGGRGYGYTF. The CDR3 region has the DNA TGTGCCAGCAGCGTAGCTTACCAGGGGGGTCGCGGCTATGGCTACACCTTC. The full variable domain, with the rest looked up from reference TRBV9 and TRBJ1-2, is DSGVTQTPKHLITATGQRVTLRCSPRSGDLSVYWYQQSLDQGLQFLIQYYNGEERAKGNILERFSAQQFPDLHSELNLSSLELGDSALYFCASSVAYQGGRGYGYTFGSGTRLTVV.

The genes are TRBV13 and TRBJ1-1; no firm D call. Germline V gene lookup returns CDR1 PRHDT and CDR2 FYEKMQ (reference sequence). The CDR3 consists of 14 residues. V lost 2 bases, J lost 1 base, and 8 bases lay in between. The chain's CDR3 is CASSLLTENTEAFF. The CDR3 DNA reads TGTGCCAGCAGCTTATTAACAGAGAACACTGAAGCTTTCTTT.

The rearrangement links TRBV7-9 to TRBJ2-7; TRBD2 matches 7 bases. Unmatched junction bases numbered 7, after V lost 5 bases and J lost 0 bases. The germline CDR1 and CDR2 sequences are SEHNR and FQNEAQ (reference sequence). This CDR3 is built from 15 residues. The CDR3 sequence is CASSTERGNSYEQYF. The CDR3, as DNA: TGTGCCAGCAGCACAGAGCGGGGAAACTCCTACGAGCAGTACTTC.

The gene calls are TRBV5-4 and TRBJ2-5, with 9 bases fitting TRBD2. V shed 3 bases and J 5 bases; nucleotides not matched to a gene: 8. CDR1 SGHNT and CDR2 YYREEE come from the germline V gene (reference sequence). The CDR3 length is 15 residues. Here the CDR3 reads CASSYGAGGSETQYF. Written as DNA, the CDR3 is TGTGCCAGCAGCTATGGAGCGGGGGGTTCGGAGACCCAGTACTTC. Looking up the rest from reference TRBV5-4 and TRBJ2-5 gives the full variable domain: ETGVTQSPTHLIKTRGQQVTLRCSSQSGHNTVSWYQQALGQGPQFIFQYYREEENGRGNFPPRFSGLQFPNYSSELNVNALELDDSALYLCASSYGAGGSETQYFGPGTRLLVL.

This chain links TRBV28 with TRBJ1-5; TRBD1 aligns across 7 bases. The CDR3 is 15 amino acids. V shed 5 bases, J shed 9 bases, and the junction held 13 bases outside the gene matches. The germline V gene encodes CDR1 MDHEN and CDR2 SYDVKM. CDR3 in DNA: TGTGCCAGCAGTCCTCCGGGACAGCGCACCCTGCCCCAGCATTTT. Amino acid sequence: CASSPPGQRTLPQHF.

The gene calls are TRBV19 and TRBJ2-1; possible D gene TRBD2, 6 bases. With 4 bases removed from V and 1 base from J, the gap between germline ends came to 11 bases. Germline CDR1 LNHDA, CDR2 SQIVND (reference sequence). This CDR3 spans 15 amino acids. The CDR3 loop reads CASSRREISYNEQFF. CDR3 in DNA: TGTGCCAGTAGTAGGCGGGAAATTTCCTACAATGAGCAGTTCTTC.

The chain combines TRBV6-1 with TRBJ2-7; unclear D gene. The CDR3 extends over 13 amino acids. V lost 4 bases, J lost 0 bases, and 7 bases lay in between. The germline V gene has CDR1 MNHNS and CDR2 SASEGT. The CDR3 sequence is CASSVGSSYEQYF. CDR3 sequence (DNA): TGTGCCAGCAGTGTGGGCAGCTCCTACGAGCAGTACTTC.

The chain couples TRBV28 to TRBJ2-1; 13 bases match TRBD2. The CDR3 has 18 residues. Trimming removed 3 bases from V and 7 bases from J; junction bases left unmatched: 12. Per the germline V gene, CDR1 is MDHEN and CDR2 is SYDVKM. The DNA for the CDR3 is TGTGCCAGCAGTTTCTTGCAGGGGGGACTAGCGGGAATTAATGAGCAGTTCTTC. It yields the protein CASSFLQGGLAGINEQFF.

The V gene is TRBV5-6, the J gene TRBJ2-7; perhaps TRBD1 as D (5 bases). Trimming cost V 3 bases and J 3 bases, with 13 bases left between them. Germline V CDR1 and CDR2: SGHDT, YYEEEE. The CDR3 loop spans 14 amino acids. CDR3 protein: CASSSLRDNYEQYF. The DNA of the CDR3 is TGTGCCAGCAGCTCCCTCAGGGATAACTACGAGCAGTACTTC.

This clone was detected once. V and J are TRBV6-5 and TRBJ1-2; TRBD1 aligns across 8 bases. CDR3 size: 15 residues. Germline CDR1 is MNHEY and CDR2 is SVGAGI. V was clipped by 4 bases and J by 4 bases; unmatched bases: 8. The CDR3 DNA reads TGTGCCAGCAGTTCCTCGGACAGGGTCGTCTATGGCTACACCTTC. The encoded protein is CASSSSDRVVYGYTF.

The chain employs TRBV28 and TRBJ2-7; 7 bases map to TRBD1. Germline lookup yields CDR1 MDHEN and CDR2 SYDVKM. The CDR3 contains 15 residues. Trimming took 5 bases from V and 5 from J; bases not matched to a gene: 12. The CDR3 here is CASSTPETGPHEQYF. The CDR3 DNA is TGTGCCAGCAGTACGCCTGAGACAGGGCCACACGAGCAGTACTTC.

This rearrangement joins TRBV28 to TRBJ2-2; D uncertain. CDR3 length: 16 residues. Germline V gives CDR1 MDHEN, CDR2 SYDVKM. V lost 6 bases and J 0 bases, leaving 14 bases between the germline ends. CDR3 nucleotides: TGTGCCAGCAGCAAGCCCGCATCTTCGAACACCGGGGAGCTGTTTTTT. Amino acid sequence: CASSKPASSNTGELFF.

This clone was seen only a few times. In DNA, the CDR3 is TGTGCCAGCCGTCGAGGCCCGTCCACGGACACCATATATTTT. Protein sequence: CASRRGPSTDTIYF. The chain recombines TRBV27 with TRBJ1-3, with unresolved D. Germline V gene sequence: CDR1 MNHEY, CDR2 SMNVEV (reference sequence). Trimming cost V 8 bases and J 8 bases, with 19 bases left between them. This CDR3 has 14 residues.

This chain uses TRBV7-6 with TRBJ2-3; D might be TRBD1 (7 bases). This CDR3 has 13 residues. V was cut by 5 bases and J by 5 bases, with 11 bases left in between. Germline CDR1 is SGHVS and CDR2 is FNYEAQ. The CDR3 region is CASSPGGIDTQYF. CDR3 nucleotides: TGTGCCAGCAGCCCAGGGGGGATAGATACGCAGTATTTT.

This rearrangement joins TRBV18 to TRBJ2-5; TRBD1 is a possible D gene (5 bases). This CDR3 has 13 amino acids. V lost 1 base and J lost 5, with 8 bases in between. CDR1 and CDR2 from the germline V gene are KGHSH and LQKENI. As DNA, the CDR3 is TGTGCCAGCTCACCACTCAGGGTTGAGACCCAGTACTTC. Residues: CASSPLRVETQYF.

The chain combines TRBV10-3 with TRBJ1-1, with a weak D call TRBD1 (6 bases). Trimming removed 2 bases at V and 5 bases at J, with 12 bases between. Germline CDR1 reads ENHRY; CDR2 reads SYGVKD. CDR3 length: 14 amino acids. The CDR3 DNA reads as TGTGCCATCAGTGAGCAGGGGCGGAAAACTGAAGCTTTCTTT. This gives the protein CAISEQGRKTEAFF.

The J gene is TRBJ1-6, the V gene TRBV6-4, with D maybe TRBD1 (6 bases). V lost 0 bases, J lost 7 bases, and 10 bases lay in between. The germline CDR1 and CDR2 sequences are MRHNA and SNTAGT. This CDR3 spans 15 amino acids. The DNA of the CDR3 is TGTGCCAGCAGTGACTCGTGGACAGCCAATTCACCCCTCCACTTT. It is translated as CASSDSWTANSPLHF.

The rearrangement joins TRBV11-2 to TRBJ2-5, with a tentative D call TRBD1 (7 bases). V gave up 0 bases and J gave up 7 bases, with 12 bases separating them. The V gene's germline CDR1 is SGHAT and CDR2 FQNNGV. This CDR3 comprises 14 residues. This CDR3 is CASSLDGQGGTQYF. CDR3 in DNA: TGTGCCAGCAGCTTAGATGGTCAGGGGGGGACCCAGTACTTC.

The gene calls are TRBV5-1 and TRBJ2-3, with D possibly TRBD2 on 6 matching bases. V lost 4 bases and J 0 bases, leaving 15 bases between the germline ends. The germline V gene has CDR1 SGHRS and CDR2 YFSETQ. The CDR3 sequence is 16 residues long. The DNA for the CDR3 is TGCGCCAGCAGCCCGGGCCTTAGCGGTAGCACAGATACGCAGTATTTT. This sequence encodes CASSPGLSGSTDTQYF.